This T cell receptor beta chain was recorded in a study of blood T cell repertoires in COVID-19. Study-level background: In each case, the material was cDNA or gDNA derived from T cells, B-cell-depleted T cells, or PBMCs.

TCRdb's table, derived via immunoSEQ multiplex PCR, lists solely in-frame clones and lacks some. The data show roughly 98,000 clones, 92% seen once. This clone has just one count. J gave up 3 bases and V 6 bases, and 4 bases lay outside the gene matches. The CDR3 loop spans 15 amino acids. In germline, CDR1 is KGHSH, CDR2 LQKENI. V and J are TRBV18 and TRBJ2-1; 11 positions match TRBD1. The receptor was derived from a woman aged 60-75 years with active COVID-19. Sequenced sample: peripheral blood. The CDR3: CASSSGTGGYNEQFF. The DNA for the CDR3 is TGTGCCAGCTCCTCCGGGACAGGGGGCTACAATGAGCAGTTCTTC.